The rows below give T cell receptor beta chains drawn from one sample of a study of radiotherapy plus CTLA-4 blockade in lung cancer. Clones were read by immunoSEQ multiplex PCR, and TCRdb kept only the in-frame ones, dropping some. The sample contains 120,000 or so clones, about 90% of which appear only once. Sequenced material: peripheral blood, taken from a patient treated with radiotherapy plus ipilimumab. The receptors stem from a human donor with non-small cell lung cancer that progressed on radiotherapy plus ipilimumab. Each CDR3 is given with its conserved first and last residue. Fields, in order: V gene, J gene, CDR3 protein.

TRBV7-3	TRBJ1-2	CASSPSPGLYGYTF
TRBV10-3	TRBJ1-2	CAISVDRIYGYTF
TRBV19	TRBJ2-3	CASSKQGGTTDTQYF
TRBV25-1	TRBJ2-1	CASSEFKVGSEQFF
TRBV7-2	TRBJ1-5	CASSVGRNQPQHF
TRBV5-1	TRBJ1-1	CASSLTQGVNTEAFF
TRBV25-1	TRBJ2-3	CASASRDAAADTQYF
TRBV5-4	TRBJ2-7	CASSTGTTTYEQYF
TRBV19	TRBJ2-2	CASSRHRSNTGELFF
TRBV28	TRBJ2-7	CASEGAGGFYEQYF
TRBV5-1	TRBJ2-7	CASSLGGRTGAYEQYF
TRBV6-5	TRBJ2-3	CASSYRGSSTDTQYF
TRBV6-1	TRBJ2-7	CASSETGADYEQYF
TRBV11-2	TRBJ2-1	CASSPSTGRLFNEQFF
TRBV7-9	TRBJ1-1	CAISTTRPNTEAFF
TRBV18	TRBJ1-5	CASSPGQGVQPQHF
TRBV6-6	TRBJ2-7	CASRNAYEQYF
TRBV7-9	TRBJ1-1	CASSFDRWNTEAFF
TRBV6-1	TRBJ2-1	CASSEFGFARTYNEQFF
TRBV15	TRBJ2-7	CATSREQGSSYEQYF
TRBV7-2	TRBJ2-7	CASSLMASGSGEQYF
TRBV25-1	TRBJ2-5	CASSVPRGSGETQYF
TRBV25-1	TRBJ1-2	CASSEPGQVGRGYTF
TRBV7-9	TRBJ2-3	CASSRVGTSGRGRTDTQYF
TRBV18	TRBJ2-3	CASSYLDPDTQYF
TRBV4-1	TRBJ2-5	CASSPTGKTQYF
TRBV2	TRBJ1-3	CASSDRNTIYF
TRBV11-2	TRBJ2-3	CASSFGTPSTDTQYF
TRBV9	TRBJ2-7	CASSPGTSGSEQYF
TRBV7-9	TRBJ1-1	CASIGGPRVAFF
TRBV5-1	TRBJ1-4	CASSLDGRTNEKLFF
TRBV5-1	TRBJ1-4	CASSLRQGSEKLFF
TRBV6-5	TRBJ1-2	CASRTDSNYGYTF
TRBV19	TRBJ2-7	CASSIGGGKFYEQYF
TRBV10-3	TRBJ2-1	CAISENSGRILEQFF
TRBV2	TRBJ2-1	CASSETDPPYNEQFF
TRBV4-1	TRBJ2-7	CASGQVVDTYERYF